This paragraph covers one TCR beta chain sequence. Its antigen is unknown. Quantitative molecular-barcoded 5'-RACE generated the TCR beta libraries. A single record per CDR3 protein comes from TCRdb applying MiXCR to the 5' RACE reads. Of approximately 110,000 distinct CDR3 sequences listed, around 24% are singletons. This sample is part of a study of CD8 T cells in ankylosing spondylitis. Study outcomes and limitations: Significant enrichment of disease-linked clones was reported in matched ankylosing spondylitis synovial fluid. A CD8+ phenotype characterized the disease-linked clones, which were relatively rare in peripheral blood. Characteristic, it appeared, of ankylosing spondylitis blood was a TCR beta motif of roughly eight highly homologous variants.

V was trimmed by 3 bases and J by 0 bases, leaving 15 bases between them. Germline V gene lookup returns CDR1 KGHDR and CDR2 SFDVKD. This CDR3 has 17 amino acids. This TCR derives from a male donor with ankylosing spondylitis. The genes are TRBV24-1 and TRBJ2-3, with D perhaps TRBD1 (6 bases). The sample comprised synovial fluid, either unsorted or a sorted T cell fraction (not recorded which). The CDR3 DNA sequence: TGTGCCACCAGTGATCCCCACGGGGACACTAGCACAGATACGCAGTATTTT. This gives the protein CATSDPHGDTSTDTQYF.